These 5 T cell receptor beta chains were all obtained from the same sample, sequenced in a study of CD8 T cells in Susac syndrome. The RNA, about 0.45 to 1 ug, was put through reverse transcription using random hexamers. TCRdb recomputed calls from the immunoSEQ multiplex PCR reads with MiXCR, one row per CDR3 protein. The table records some 120,000 distinct CDR3 sequences, 85% to 95% of them present only once. The sequenced sample consisted of CD8+ T cells from PBMCs. The receptors were sampled from a human donor in good health.

The chain uses TRBV29-1 and TRBJ1-1; D is undetermined. There are 15 residues in the CDR3. The germline gives CDR1 SQVTM, CDR2 ANQGSEA. V lost 0 bases and J 1 base, leaving 12 bases between the germline ends. The CDR3 spells CSVEDRGVWNTEAFF. The CDR3 DNA reads as TGCAGCGTTGAAGATCGAGGCGTTTGGAACACTGAAGCTTTCTTT. Full variable domain (remainder filled in from reference TRBV29-1 and TRBJ1-1): SAVISQKPSRDICQRGTSLTIQCQVDSQVTMMFWYRQQPGQSLTLIATANQGSEATYESGFVIDKFPISRPNLTFSTLTVSNMSPEDSSIYLCSVEDRGVWNTEAFFGQGTRLTVV.

V and J are TRBV19 and TRBJ2-2, with 7 bases that match TRBD1. The CDR3 runs to 14 residues. V was clipped by 6 bases and J by 3 bases; unmatched bases: 4. In germline, CDR1 is LNHDA, CDR2 SQIVND (reference sequence). The CDR3 spells CASRTTGHTGELFF. The DNA of the CDR3 is TGTGCCAGTAGAACGACAGGGCACACCGGGGAGCTGTTTTTT.

The chain joins TRBV2 to TRBJ1-5; D not certain. Germline lookup yields CDR1 SNHLY and CDR2 FYNNEI. Trimming removed 2 bases from V and 7 bases from J, with 6 bases in between. The CDR3 covers 12 residues. CDR3 DNA sequence: TGTGCCAGCAGTGAACAGAGACAGCCCCAGCATTTT. Translated: CASSEQRQPQHF.

This rearrangement joins TRBV7-3 to TRBJ2-7, with a tentative D call TRBD1 (6 bases). Germline assignment: CDR1 SGHTA and CDR2 FQGTGA. The CDR3 consists of 13 residues. Trimming cost V 6 bases and J 3 bases, with 12 bases left between them. The DNA of the CDR3 is TGTGCCAGCAGTCCCAGGGGCTTCTACGAGCAGTACTTC. This translates into CASSPRGFYEQYF. The entire variable domain, with the rest obtained from reference TRBV7-3 and TRBJ2-7, is as follows: GAGVSQTPSNKVTEKGKYVELRCDPISGHTALYWYRQSLGQGPEFLIYFQGTGAADDSGLPNDRFFAVRPEGSVSTLKIQRTERGDSAVYLCASSPRGFYEQYFGPGTRLTVT.

V gene TRBV11-1 combines with J gene TRBJ2-7; D gene unclear. The germline V gene has CDR1 SGHAT and CDR2 FQDESV (reference sequence). Deletions cut 5 bases from V and 2 bases from J, with 13 bases between. The length of the CDR3 is 14 residues. The CDR3 region has the DNA TGTGCCAGCAGCCCCTGGGTTGGACCCTACGAGCAGTACTTC. It codes for CASSPWVGPYEQYF. The full variable domain, rest sourced from reference TRBV11-1 and TRBJ2-7, is EAEVAQSPRYKITEKSQAVAFWCDPISGHATLYWYRQILGQGPELLVQFQDESVVDDSQLPKDRFSAERLKGVDSTLKIQPAELGDSAMYLCASSPWVGPYEQYFGPGTRLTVT.